Given below is one T cell receptor (beta chain) in context. This entry belongs to a study of neoadjuvant anti-PD-1 for oral cavity cancer. Data came from immunoSEQ multiplex PCR; TCRdb stores just in-frame clones and leaves some out. In the table there are about 14,000 clones, 71% of which are singletons. This sample's time point: after neoadjuvant nivolumab, at surgical resection. The CDR3 is made up of 13 amino acids. Looked up from germline, CDR1 is SGHRS and CDR2 is YFSETQ. V gave up 4 bases and J gave up 3 bases, with 11 bases separating them. The sample was PBMCs, taken after nivolumab (anti-PD-1) treatment. The rearrangement joins TRBV5-1 to TRBJ2-7; D remains ambiguous. This receptor was obtained from a person aged 35-79 years with oral cavity squamous cell carcinoma. CDR3 region: CASSLGTVYEQYF. The CDR3 DNA sequence: TGCGCCAGCAGCCTGGGAACAGTCTACGAGCAGTACTTC.